Below are 29 T cell receptor beta chains sequenced from a single sample in a study of T cells after yellow fever vaccination. One entry per CDR3 protein results from TCRdb running MiXCR on the 5' RACE reads. The sample comprises about 330,000 distinct CDR3 sequences, over 4% of which are singletons, and approximately 23% rests with the top ten. This specimen was PBMCs, taken 5 days after the yellow fever booster vaccination. Receptor source: a man aged 18 to 30 who received the YFV17D yellow fever vaccine.

The chain employs TRBV11-2 and TRBJ2-7; TRBD1 aligns across 7 bases. The CDR3 extends over 14 amino acids. Germline CDR1 SGHAT, CDR2 FQNNGV. Unmatched junction bases numbered 8, after V lost 4 bases and J lost 5 bases. The CDR3 sequence: CASSSTGLFHEQYF. In DNA form, the CDR3 reads TGTGCCAGCAGCTCGACAGGGTTATTCCACGAGCAGTACTTC.

This clonotype came up many times. The rearrangement joins TRBV9 to TRBJ2-3; TRBD2 matches at 7 bases. This CDR3 has 15 residues. J gave up 2 bases and V 0 bases, and 3 bases lay outside the gene matches. Germline CDR1 reads SGDLS; CDR2 reads YYNGEE. The CDR3 loop reads CASSVGAGFTDTQYF. The CDR3 coding sequence is TGTGCCAGCAGCGTAGGAGCGGGGTTCACAGATACGCAGTATTTT.

This clonotype was found many times. The chain employs TRBV5-6 and TRBJ2-5; D is perhaps TRBD2 (6 bases). The CDR3 is made up of 15 amino acids. Per the germline V gene, CDR1 is SGHDT and CDR2 is YYEEEE. The V and J ends lost 0 bases and 6 bases respectively, with 15 bases between them. The CDR3 DNA reads TGTGCCAGCAGCTTGGACGGGGGTTTAAGGAAGACCCAGTACTTC. This codes for CASSLDGGLRKTQYF.

This clonotype has at least ten counts. The genes are TRBV5-1 and TRBJ1-5; tentative D call: TRBD1 (5 bases). Deletions cut 4 bases from V and 0 bases from J, with 11 bases between. The CDR3 loop spans 15 amino acids. The V gene's germline CDR1 is SGHRS and CDR2 YFSETQ. CDR3 nucleotides: TGCGCCAGCAGCCCCGGGGCAGATAGCAATCAGCCCCAGCATTTT. Residues: CASSPGADSNQPQHF.

This clonotype appeared many times. The chain employs TRBV5-1 and TRBJ2-1; D unclear. Germline CDR1 and CDR2: SGHRS and YFSETQ. This CDR3 has 13 residues. The V gene lost 6 bases and the J gene lost 0 bases, with 7 bases spanning the gap. CDR3 coding DNA: TGCGCCAGCAAGGCGAGCTCCTACAATGAGCAGTTCTTC. It yields the protein CASKASSYNEQFF. The whole variable domain, remainder taken from reference TRBV5-1 and TRBJ2-1, is KAGVTQTPRYLIKTRGQQVTLSCSPISGHRSVSWYQQTPGQGLQFLFEYFSETQRNKGNFPGRFSGRQFSNSRSEMNVSTLELGDSALYLCASKASSYNEQFFGPGTRLTVL.

The rearrangement joins TRBV5-5 to TRBJ1-2; TRBD1 matches 7 bases. The CDR3 runs 14 residues. Unmatched junction bases numbered 6, after V lost 3 bases and J lost 4 bases. Germline V gene sequence: CDR1 SGHKS, CDR2 YYEKEE (reference sequence). CDR3 protein: CASSSSGQPYGYTF. The CDR3 DNA sequence: TGTGCCAGCAGCTCGTCGGGACAGCCCTATGGCTACACCTTC.

This clonotype was observed many times. The chain links TRBV6-5 to TRBJ2-3; 11 bases line up with TRBD2. The CDR3 extends over 18 amino acids. Germline V gene data show CDR1 as MNHEY and CDR2 as SVGAGI. V shed 0 bases, J shed 1 base, and the junction held 6 bases outside the gene matches. The CDR3 here is CASSYSRRLAGRTDTQYF. The CDR3 coding sequence is TGTGCCAGCAGTTACTCGCGGCGACTAGCGGGGCGCACAGATACGCAGTATTTT.

In this sample, this clonotype turned up a few times. The V and J genes are TRBV28 and TRBJ1-3; D remains unclear. Trimming took off 5 bases at V and 8 bases at J, with 10 bases between the two ends. The V gene's germline CDR1 is MDHEN and CDR2 SYDVKM. CDR3 length: 12 residues. The CDR3 nucleotides read TGTGCCAGCAGTCAACCAGGTCACACCATATATTTT. Its translation: CASSQPGHTIYF.

In this sample, this clonotype turned up a few times. This chain links TRBV4-1 with TRBJ2-3; D unresolved. Trimming shortened V by 0 bases and J by 7 bases, and 8 bases separated the two germline ends. The germline CDR1 and CDR2 sequences are MGHRA and YSYEKL. This CDR3 spans 13 amino acids. CDR3 in amino acids: CASSQETTHTQYF. The CDR3 DNA sequence: TGCGCCAGCAGCCAAGAAACTACCCATACGCAGTATTTT.

This clonotype was counted at least ten times. V and J are TRBV9 and TRBJ1-1, with D maybe TRBD1 (6 bases). Trimming removed 1 base at V and 1 base at J, with 8 bases between. The germline gives CDR1 SGDLS, CDR2 YYNGEE. This CDR3 comprises 14 residues. CDR3 coding DNA: TGTGCCAGCAGCGTACAGGGGCAGAACACTGAAGCTTTCTTT. It encodes CASSVQGQNTEAFF.

This clonotype was seen more than once but under ten times. Its ends do not fully match the called genes, so a read error is possible. V gene TRBV5-5 combines with J gene TRBJ2-4, with D perhaps matching TRBD1 (6 bases). Looked up from germline, CDR1 is SGHKS and CDR2 is YYEKEE (reference sequence). The CDR3 is made up of 16 amino acids. CDR3 in DNA: TGTGCCAGCAGTATCGAGGGGGATAGAGGCAAACACATTCAGTACTTC. Amino acid sequence: CASSIEGDRGKHIQYF.

This clonotype has more than one count but fewer than ten. This chain joins TRBV10-3 and TRBJ1-3, with TRBD1 as a possible D gene (6 bases). The CDR3 loop spans 16 amino acids. CDR1 ENHRY and CDR2 SYGVKD come from the germline V gene. V was clipped by 6 bases and J by 4 bases, with 19 bases between them. Written as DNA, the CDR3 is TGTGCCATCAGGGGGACACAATCCGTCTCCGGAAACACCATATATTTT. It translates to CAIRGTQSVSGNTIYF.

This clonotype was counted ten times or more. The CDR3, as DNA: TGTGCCACTAGCGGGGGAGGTGTGAATGAGCAGTTCTTC. Translated: CATSGGGVNEQFF. This rearrangement joins TRBV10-3 to TRBJ2-1; TRBD2 agrees at 10 bases. The J segment lost 7 bases and the V segment lost 10 bases, leaving 7 bases of the junction unmatched. The CDR3 is made up of 13 amino acids. CDR1 ENHRY and CDR2 SYGVKD come from the germline V gene.

The V call is TRBV6-1, the J call TRBJ2-3; D possibly matches TRBD1 or TRBD2 (6 bases each). There are 14 residues in the CDR3. Trimming pared 3 bases from V and 6 bases from J, leaving 13 bases between. Germline V gene sequence: CDR1 MNHNS, CDR2 SASEGT. DNA for the CDR3: TGTGCCAGCAGTGATTGGGGGGCCCGGGATACGCAGTATTTT. Amino acids: CASSDWGARDTQYF.

V and J are TRBV2 and TRBJ2-5, with 9 bases fitting TRBD1. Losses at the gene ends were 7 bases for V and 4 bases for J; bases not matched to a gene: 7. This CDR3 has 14 residues. The germline CDR1 and CDR2 sequences are SNHLY and FYNNEI. As DNA, the CDR3 is TGTGCCAGCATTCGGGACAGGGATCTAGAGACCCAGTACTTC. Its protein is CASIRDRDLETQYF.

This clonotype was observed at least ten times. V usage is TRBV29-1 and J usage is TRBJ2-7, with D maybe TRBD2 (5 bases). The length of the CDR3 is 15 residues. Germline V gene lookup returns CDR1 SQVTM and CDR2 ANQGSEA. The V gene lost 2 bases and the J gene lost 2 bases, with 16 bases spanning the gap. This CDR3 is CSVERARGYTYEQYF. For the CDR3, the DNA is TGCAGCGTTGAAAGGGCCCGGGGTTATACCTACGAGCAGTACTTC.

This clonotype was counted many times. The chain links TRBV7-2 to TRBJ2-5, with D possibly called TRBD1 or TRBD2 (6 bases each). The CDR3 has 14 residues. Germline lookup yields CDR1 SGHTA and CDR2 FQGNSA. V shed 3 bases and J shed 5 bases, with 13 bases lying between them. CDR3 bases: TGTGCCAGCAGCTTCCAAGGGGGGCAGGAGACCCAGTACTTC. Translating it yields CASSFQGGQETQYF.

The chain has TRBV7-8 and TRBJ1-1; TRBD1 matches 10 bases. The CDR3 has 15 residues. Germline V gene data show CDR1 as SGHVS and CDR2 as FQNEAQ. The V segment lost 6 bases and the J segment 10 bases; nucleotides outside the gene matches: 14. Here the CDR3 DNA reads TGTGCCAGCAGGGATGAGACAGGGGGCGCGATAGGAGCTTTCTTT. This gives the protein CASRDETGGAIGAFF.

The chain joins TRBV6-2 or TRBV6-3 to TRBJ2-1, with 12 nucleotides matching TRBD1. Germline loops: CDR1 MNHEY, CDR2 SVGEGT. The CDR3 has 15 amino acids. Losses at the gene ends were 6 bases for V and 10 bases for J; bases not matched to a gene: 10. The CDR3 coding sequence is TGTGCCAGCAGGGGGACGGGACAGGGGGCAGGGGAGCAGTTCTTC. It translates to CASRGTGQGAGEQFF.

This clonotype was seen only a few times. V is TRBV7-2 and J is TRBJ2-7; possibly TRBD1 or TRBD2 for D (6 bases each). Trimming stripped 11 bases from V and 1 base from J, with 18 bases between. CDR1 and CDR2 (germline): SGHTA, FQGNSA. This CDR3 is 14 amino acids long. Here the CDR3 DNA reads TGTGCCGGTTCCCTAGGGGGGAGTTCCTACGAGCAGTACTTC. Translated: CAGSLGGSSYEQYF.

In its sample, this clonotype was seen a few times. V usage is TRBV11-2 and J usage is TRBJ1-6; D not certain. Looked up from germline, CDR1 is SGHAT and CDR2 is FQNNGV. The V gene lost 2 bases and the J gene lost 3 bases, with 5 bases spanning the gap. The CDR3 totals 14 residues. CDR3 loop: CASSLQNYNSPLHF. The CDR3 bases are TGTGCCAGCAGCTTACAAAACTATAATTCACCCCTCCACTTT.

This chain joins TRBV10-3 and TRBJ2-2; TRBD1 agrees at 10 bases. This CDR3 has 15 residues. V was pared by 3 bases and J by 6 bases, with 4 bases of the junction left unmatched. Germline lookup yields CDR1 ENHRY and CDR2 SYGVKD. The CDR3 sequence is CAISDWTGGAGELFF. The CDR3 region has the DNA TGTGCCATCAGTGATTGGACAGGGGGGGCCGGGGAGCTGTTTTTT.

The V call is TRBV3-1, the J call TRBJ2-7; 7 bases fit TRBD1. From germline, CDR1 is LGHDT and CDR2 YNNKEL (reference sequence). This CDR3 has 12 residues. With V trimmed by 7 bases and J by 1 base, 1 base remained unmatched. Here the CDR3 DNA reads TGTGCCAGCACAGGGGGTTCCTACGAGCAGTACTTC. This translates into CASTGGSYEQYF.

The sample holds a few counts of this clonotype. V is TRBV5-1 and J is TRBJ1-6; D possibly corresponds to TRBD1 (6 bases). Trimming pared 5 bases from V and 9 bases from J, leaving 15 bases between. The CDR3 length is 14 residues. Germline V gene sequence: CDR1 SGHRS, CDR2 YFSETQ. This chain's CDR3 is CASSQGRVGSPLHF. CDR3 coding DNA: TGCGCCAGCAGTCAGGGGCGAGTAGGTTCACCCCTCCACTTT.

Only a few counts were recorded for this clonotype. The rearrangement uses TRBV7-3 and TRBJ2-3; 7 bases are shared with TRBD2. This CDR3 has 15 residues. Germline V gene data show CDR1 as SGHTA and CDR2 as FQGTGA. Unmatched junction bases numbered 3, after V lost 2 bases and J lost 1 base. The CDR3 region is CASSLLSGGTDTQYF. The CDR3 DNA reads as TGTGCCAGCAGCTTATTAAGCGGGGGCACAGATACGCAGTATTTT.

The DNA for the CDR3 is TGTGCCAGCTCACTCGGGACAGGGATCAGCTCCTACGAGCAGTACTTC. Its translation: CASSLGTGISSYEQYF. V usage is TRBV18 and J usage is TRBJ2-7; 9 nucleotides line up with TRBD1. After removal of 4 bases from V and 0 bases from J, the junction contained 7 bases not matched to a gene. This CDR3 comprises 16 residues. CDR1 and CDR2 (germline): KGHSH, LQKENI.

The table lists this clonotype with many counts. The V and J genes are TRBV7-2 and TRBJ2-7, with TRBD1 matching 9 bases. Germline trimming cut 2 bases from V and 4 bases from J; bases unmatched to any gene: 6. The V gene's germline CDR1 is SGHTA and CDR2 FQGNSA. The CDR3 is made up of 15 amino acids. CDR3 DNA: TGTGCCAGCAGCTTAACAGGGGGCAGTGGATACGAGCAGTACTTC. This translates into CASSLTGGSGYEQYF.

Only a few counts were recorded for this clonotype. The rearrangement joins TRBV20-1 to TRBJ2-1; weak D call: TRBD2 (5 bases). The CDR3 has 13 residues. Trimming cost V 5 bases and J 5 bases, with 13 bases left between them. CDR1 and CDR2 (germline): DFQATT, SNEGSKA (reference sequence). The CDR3 DNA follows: TGCAGTGCTTTAGAGGGTCGTAACAATGAGCAGTTCTTC. This encodes CSALEGRNNEQFF.

There are a few counts of this clonotype. This chain joins TRBV9 and TRBJ1-2; D gene unclear. The V end was cut by 4 bases, the J end by 4 bases, with 8 bases between. CDR1 is SGDLS and CDR2 is YYNGEE in the germline V gene. This CDR3 has 12 residues. CDR3: CASSKDAYGYTF. The CDR3 coding sequence is TGTGCCAGCAGCAAAGATGCCTATGGCTACACCTTC. Supplemented by reference TRBV9 and TRBJ1-2, the full variable domain reads DSGVTQTPKHLITATGQRVTLRCSPRSGDLSVYWYQQSLDQGLQFLIQYYNGEERAKGNILERFSAQQFPDLHSELNLSSLELGDSALYFCASSKDAYGYTFGSGTRLTVV.